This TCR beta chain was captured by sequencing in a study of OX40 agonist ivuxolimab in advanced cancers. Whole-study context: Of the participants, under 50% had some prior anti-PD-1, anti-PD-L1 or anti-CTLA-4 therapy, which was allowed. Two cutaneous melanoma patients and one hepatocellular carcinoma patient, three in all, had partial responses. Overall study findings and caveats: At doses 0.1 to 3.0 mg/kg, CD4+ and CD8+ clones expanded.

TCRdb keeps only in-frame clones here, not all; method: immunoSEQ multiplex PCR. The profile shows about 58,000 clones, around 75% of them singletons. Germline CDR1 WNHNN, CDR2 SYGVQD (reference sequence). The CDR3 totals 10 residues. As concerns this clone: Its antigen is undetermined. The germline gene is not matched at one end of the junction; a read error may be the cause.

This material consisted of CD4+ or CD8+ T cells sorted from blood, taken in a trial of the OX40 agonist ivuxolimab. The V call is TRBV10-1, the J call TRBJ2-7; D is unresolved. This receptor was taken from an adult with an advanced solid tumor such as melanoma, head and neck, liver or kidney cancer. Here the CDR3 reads CASNMILDDF. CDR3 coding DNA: TGCGCCAGCAATATGATATTGGACGACTTC.